Shown below are 3 T cell receptor beta chains from a single sample sequenced in a study of identical twins' blood T cells. Each CDR3 protein gets one entry after TCRdb re-called the 5' RACE reads with MiXCR. The repertoire includes fewer than 450,000 distinct CDR3 sequences, about 28% of them detected once, and roughly 6.1% sits in the top ten. Sequenced sample: PBMCs. The receptors were gathered from a woman aged 18-55 years in good health.

This clonotype was observed a handful of times. The V and J genes are TRBV7-9 and TRBJ1-4, with TRBD1 matching 8 bases. The germline V gene has CDR1 SEHNR and CDR2 FQNEAQ (reference sequence). Unmatched junction bases numbered 9, after V lost 5 bases and J lost 7 bases. The CDR3 extends over 15 amino acids. CDR3 loop: CASSAAGTGREKLFF. The DNA for the CDR3 is TGTGCCAGCAGCGCGGCCGGGACAGGACGTGAAAAACTGTTTTTT.

V gene TRBV14 combines with J gene TRBJ2-7; weak D call: TRBD1 (5 bases). The CDR3 runs 14 residues. Germline loops: CDR1 SGHDN, CDR2 FVKESK. Deletions cut 4 bases from V and 3 bases from J, with 13 bases between. This CDR3 reads CASSLRQKVYEQYF. For the CDR3, the DNA is TGTGCCAGCAGCCTCCGACAGAAGGTCTACGAGCAGTACTTC.

This clonotype has just a few counts. The CDR3 loop is CSARIPELTGNTIYF. The CDR3 bases are TGCAGCGCCCGGATTCCGGAACTGACGGGAAACACCATATATTTT. J is TRBJ1-3 and V is TRBV29-1; no clear D gene. V dropped 7 bases and J dropped 4 bases, with 20 bases sitting between them. CDR1 is SQVTM and CDR2 is ANQGSEA in the germline V gene. The CDR3 contains 15 residues.